The T cell receptor (beta chain) under discussion was sequenced for a study of technical replicates of blood from a handful of donors. Libraries were prepared by immunoSEQ multiplex PCR; TCRdb keeps only in-frame clonotypes and omits some of them. The table includes about 59,000 clones, about 93% detected once. In germline, CDR1 is LNHDA, CDR2 SQIVND (reference sequence). The CDR3 loop spans 17 amino acids. V was trimmed by 3 bases and J by 2 bases, leaving 17 bases between them. The chain combines TRBV19 with TRBJ1-5, with a possible D match to TRBD1 (5 bases). This receptor was identified in a human donor in good health. Some clones in this sample may be carry-over from other donors' samples. The sequenced sample consisted of PBMCs. The CDR3 spells CASSIGRRGYGNQPQHF. Here the CDR3 DNA reads TGTGCCAGTAGTATTGGTCGGAGGGGATATGGCAATCAGCCCCAGCATTTT.